This TCR beta chain was sequenced in a study of cytomegalovirus exposure and HLA in healthy donors. On this clone itself: The antigen is undetermined.

Whole-study findings and limits: Donors were assumed by presence/absence analyses to have roughly uniform sequencing depth. Most TCR sequences showed up rarely, but some public TCRs showed up in many donors. Among the CMV-associated chains, a few were confirmed in vitro as specific for CMV antigens.

PCR was performed using 60 Vbeta and 13 Jbeta primers. This table comes from immunoSEQ multiplex PCR, and its TCRdb copy is limited to in-frame clones, with some not included. The table records about 98,000 clones, 74% of them present only once. This sequence originates from a male donor in good health and CMV-seronegative. The sample comprised PBMCs.

Here the CDR3 reads CASSRGTTTYPSEKLFF. For the CDR3, the DNA is TGTGCCAGCAGTAGAGGGACAACGACTTATCCTTCGGAAAAACTGTTTTTT. The V call is TRBV25-1, the J call TRBJ1-4, with D perhaps matching TRBD1 (6 bases). Germline V CDR1 and CDR2: MGHDK, SYGVNS. The V end was cut by 5 bases, the J end by 8 bases, with 24 bases between. This CDR3 comprises 17 residues.